This TCR beta chain appears in the sequencing data of a study of cytomegalovirus exposure and HLA in healthy donors (dated by TCRdb to 2017 to 2019). With regard to the full study: In an earlier analysis of 450 to 750 of the donors, 276 Gb of sequence data and some 100 million unique TCR beta sequences from 150 million to 200 million T cells were reported. Besides the first cohort of 550 to 750 subjects, a separate validation cohort made up of some 110 different subjects was used. The later analysis used no new phenotypic data to find candidate immune exposures, relying instead on TCR beta sequences and their occurrence across donors. To predict cytomegalovirus infection status, the study brought together high-throughput TCR immunosequencing, statistical association of individual TCRs with disease status, and machine learning. The study profiled the T cell repertoires of approximately 700 subjects by immunosequencing and related them to cytomegalovirus serostatus. An early release that covered about 600 HLA-typed donors contained 300 to 350 gigabases of sequencing data and about 84 million unique TCR sequences. The study was designed to test whether signatures of past pathogen exposure could be identified by cataloging public T cell receptors. The number of donors typed differed by locus, with roughly 620-640 for A, B, C, DRB1 and DQB1, 522 for DQA1, nearly 610 for DPA1, and around 430 for DPB1. All discovery cohort repertoires had been generated on a single sequencing platform. HLA typing included class I and class II loci at four-digit resolution. On average, about 200,000 unique TCR beta nucleotide sequences were sequenced per donor among several hundred genotyped donors of the cohort, with roughly 19% of those sequences being non-productive. In a later analysis, previously published TCR beta repertoires from about 640 donors were re-analyzed and high-resolution HLA genotyping was added so that TCR occurrence patterns could be studied. Genome-wide SNP genotypes for about 65% of the roughly 670 donors were used in a later genetic analysis, which treated that subset as a discovery cohort. Alongside the repertoire data, information on donor age, sex, ethnicity and CMV serostatus was compiled. Among the roughly 410 genotyped donors, approximately 77% belonged to the genetic ancestry cluster associated with self-reported Caucasian donors. Because of strong linkage in the cohort, roughly five DR-DQ haplotypes were treated as single units for association and clustering. In an earlier analysis of roughly 580 of the donors, high-throughput TCR beta sequencing was used to judge whether each TCR beta V gene segment behaved as functional or pseudogenic.

In total, fewer than 750 healthy bone marrow donors made up the cohort. All cohort members were sampled while nominally healthy, although unrecorded immune exposures were likely present. The donor tested CMV seropositive, placing the donor among the roughly 300 seropositive members of the cohort. Each donor provided a peripheral blood sample, and peripheral blood mononuclear cells were used for TCR beta sequencing. The Qiagen DNeasy Blood Extraction Kit was used to extract genomic DNA from the blood cell samples. V ends up 5 bases short and J 0 bases short, with an unmatched junction base count of 6. From cysteine to phenylalanine, the CDR3 is 16 amino acids long. Just CDR3 DNA is preserved here, 48 bases in frame from base 1. The germline V gene (reference sequence) sets CDR1 to SSHAT and CDR2 to FNYEAQ. The protocol used for the library was the immunoSEQ multiplex PCR assay. For the multiplex PCR, a mixture combining 60 forward primers for TCR Vbeta segments and 13 reverse primers for TCR Jbeta segments was used. Amplification of the CDR3 region of rearranged TCR beta genes was performed with a multiplex PCR assay on genomic DNA. The Illumina HiSeq System was used to sequence the amplified TCR beta libraries as 87-base-pair reads. Processing in the source paper ran as follows. A later analysis counted about 80 million unique TCR beta chains across the 550 to 800 repertoires, and 10 million to 12 million of these chains were shared by at least two donors. Raw reads were error-corrected and collapsed into unique sequences with a nearest-neighbor algorithm that merged closely related sequences to remove PCR and sequencing errors. Alignment of CDR3 sequences to IMGT reference sequences was used to assign V, D and J gene segments. For a sequence to be retained, a match of at least six nucleotides was required to both a V gene segment and a J gene segment. Rearrangements were called productive when the CDR3 lacked stop codons and stayed in frame with V and J; all others were non-productive. Following IMGT convention, CDR3 was defined as the stretch from the second conserved V-encoded cysteine up to the conserved J-encoded phenylalanine. The earlier analysis of some 580 of the donors excluded any sequence lacking an unambiguous match to a single V gene segment. In an earlier analysis of approximately 560 of the donors, a V segment was called functional when productive rearrangements were above 56.7%, and segregating when the standard deviation between donors exceeded 5%. To diagnose cytomegalovirus status from the catalog of TCR beta chain sequences, a statistical classification framework was built. V and J gene assignment, in a later analysis, came from comparing TCR nucleotide sequences with IMGT/GENE-DB human TR gene sequences. A later analysis assigned CDR3 sequences and most-parsimonious VDJ recombination scenarios with the TCRdist pipeline. In a later analysis, each TCR beta chain was defined by its CDR3 amino acid sequence together with its V-gene family, and reads without a unique V-gene family were excluded. A later analysis removed 592 highly shared, low-generation-probability nucleotide sequences to deal with suspected cross-contamination and a sequencing artifact. For each public chain, a later analysis derived a clonal expansion index from normalized ranks of inferred template counts within each repertoire. In a later analysis, generation probabilities were computed with a VDJ recombination model fitted to out-of-frame rearrangements, and the resulting probabilities were checked against IGoR. In a later analysis, TCR-TCR, TCR-HLA and TCR-CMV co-occurrence was scored with hypergeometric tests, and a repertoire-size bias correction was applied to TCR pairs. False discovery rates were estimated in a later analysis by permuting HLA or CMV assignments 20 times. A later analysis grouped co-occurring TCRs with DBSCAN, adding TCRdist sequence similarity when clustering within HLA-allele-positive subsets. Repertoires with fewer than 30,000 or more than 120,000 public chains, plus five repertoires with anomalous nucleotide sharing, were excluded from co-occurrence clustering. TCRdb took this table from immuneACCESS and kept in-frame rearrangements with V and J called. Such tables lack part of the clones; where checked against another copy, unresolved V genes explain under half of the gap, and the rest is unexplained. The DNA was the basis for D and trimming; V, J and clone size are from that table. This sample holds about 160,000 clones; 75% were observed only once. The top ten constitute under 3% of the sample.

As to this clone: What this receptor recognizes is not known. No base quality values were provided; no much bigger clone lies one nucleotide off.

Overall study results and their limits: Because some donors lacked HLA typing at each locus, the association tests relied only on the typed subset. A further reported finding was that TCR beta sequences accurately predicted the HLA-A and HLA-B alleles for most subjects in the first cohort. Linkage disequilibrium might explain the correlated functional status among segregating V segments, but an unknown experimental factor could not be excluded. Because counts were too low, about 18 rarely observed V segments, including chromosome 9 orphons, were excluded from the earlier analysis of 587 of the donors. Strong co-occurrence of HLA alleles, especially DR and DQ, made assigning TCR associations to individual alleles difficult. In both the original and validation cohorts, the classifier was reported to diagnose cytomegalovirus status with high specificity and sensitivity. Immune exposure information for the cohort was limited to CMV serostatus. Most CMV-associated TCR beta chains appeared to be HLA-restricted in a later analysis, and the HLA associations seemed to be driven largely by CMV exposure. The study gave a list of about 150 TCR beta chains associated with cytomegalovirus. Most TCR sequences were seen in very few donors, while some public TCRs were found in many individuals. An earlier analysis of several hundred of the donors showed that most TCR beta V segments appeared in productive rearrangements either about 90% or about 30% of the time, which broadly matched IMGT annotations. In a later genetic analysis, a missense DCLRE1C variant was associated with V-gene and J-gene trimming of TCR beta chains, and the association was replicated in an independent cohort. A later analysis found that HLA-associated TCR beta chains were more clonally expanded and had lower generation probabilities than equally common non-associated chains. Compared with the roughly 700-donor mean, donors in an Asian-associated ancestry cluster had fewer N-insertions in productive TCRs, according to a later genetic analysis. Presence/absence analyses assumed roughly uniform sequencing depth across donors, an assumption that may not hold. The cohort was sequenced for TCR beta chains only, and without alpha or paired-chain data the features that could be detected were limited. According to a later analysis, TCR association rates differed among HLA loci, with DRB1 alleles showing the most associated TCRs and HLA-C alleles showing the fewest. A few of the identified cytomegalovirus-associated TCR beta chains were confirmed in vitro to be specific for cytomegalovirus antigens. The authors suggested that the approach could potentially be generalized to other disease states and immunological phenotypes. Some IMGT-functional V segments, including TRBV6-2 and TRBV6-3, could not be distinguished by the 87-base-pair reads and were therefore excluded. According to a later analysis, parvovirus B19, influenza, CMV and Epstein-Barr virus appeared linked to several top co-occurrence clusters. At a false discovery rate of 0.05, a later analysis linked under 20,000 TCR beta sequences to specific HLA alleles. A cluster of highly shared sequence variants was judged likely to represent a technical artifact of the sequencing pipeline.

Rearrangement joined TRBV7-7 to TRBJ1-5; TRBD1 fits 8 bases in the junction. Sample: PBMCs. This TCR was sampled from a woman in her forties or fifties in good health and CMV-seropositive. The sequenced DNA: TGTGCCAGCAGCGCCCGGACAGGGTATAGCAATCAGCCCCAGCATTTT. Its protein reads: CASSARTGYSNQPQHF.